The 26 T cell receptor beta chains given below trace back to one sample, sequenced in a study of cytomegalovirus exposure and HLA in healthy donors. Primers: 60 Vbeta forward and 13 Jbeta reverse. TCRdb's copy holds only in-frame clones and misses some; the assay was immunoSEQ multiplex PCR. The sample has around 140,000 clones; approximately 75% are singletons. Sequencing input: PBMCs. These TCRs come from a man aged 50-59 years in good health and CMV-seropositive.

The table lists this clone with a few counts. The V gene is TRBV18, the J gene TRBJ1-1; D remains ambiguous. V was shortened by 6 bases and J by 4 bases, with 12 bases between the two germline ends. Germline CDR1 reads KGHSH; CDR2 reads LQKENI. The CDR3 contains 13 residues. CDR3 amino acids: CASSPGELTEAFF. The CDR3 nucleotides are TGTGCCAGCTCCCCTGGTGAGCTCACTGAAGCTTTCTTT.

The chain has TRBV7-9 and TRBJ1-1; 7 bases align to TRBD1. V lost 5 bases and J lost 8; bases outside the gene matches: 8. Per germline, CDR1 SEHNR and CDR2 FQNEAQ (reference sequence). The CDR3 has 13 residues. DNA of the CDR3: TGTGCCAGCAGCCTATCTAGGGGGCGCGAAGCTTTCTTT. Translating gives CASSLSRGREAFF. The full variable domain, its missing parts supplied by reference TRBV7-9 and TRBJ1-1, is DTGVSQNPRHKITKRGQNVTFRCDPISEHNRLYWYRQTLGQGPEFLTYFQNEAQLEKSRLLSDRFSAERPKGSFSTLEIQRTEQGDSAMYLCASSLSRGREAFFGQGTRLTVV.

The V gene is TRBV6-1, the J gene TRBJ1-1; TRBD1 matches at 8 bases. This CDR3 has 16 residues. V shed 4 bases, J shed 1 base, and the junction held 8 bases outside the gene matches. The germline V gene encodes CDR1 MNHNS and CDR2 SASEGT. The CDR3 DNA reads TGTGCCAGCAGTGTAAGCAGGACAGGGACGAACACTGAAGCTTTCTTT. Amino acid sequence: CASSVSRTGTNTEAFF.

The J gene is TRBJ2-1, the V gene TRBV5-1; 8 bases align to TRBD2. Germline CDR1 is SGHRS and CDR2 is YFSETQ. The CDR3 has 16 residues. J gave up 2 bases and V 1 base, and 5 bases lay outside the gene matches. CDR3 coding DNA: TGCGCCAGCAGCTTGACTAGAGCGGGGGCCTACAATGAGCAGTTCTTC. It yields the protein CASSLTRAGAYNEQFF.

V gene TRBV10-2 combines with J gene TRBJ1-5; 7 positions match TRBD1. Germline V gene sequence: CDR1 WSHSY, CDR2 SAAADI. The CDR3 is 16 amino acids. Losses at the gene ends were 7 bases for V and 1 base for J; bases not matched to a gene: 10. The CDR3 coding sequence is TGCGCCAGCACCGCGTCGACAGGGACGAGCAATCAGCCCCAGCATTTT. It is translated as CASTASTGTSNQPQHF.

The chain recombines TRBV4-3 with TRBJ2-4; 11 bases are a match to TRBD1. This CDR3 has 14 amino acids. V dropped 1 base and J dropped 8; count of bases not matched to a gene: 1. Germline V gene sequence: CDR1 LGHNA, CDR2 YSLEER. CDR3 protein: CASSQGGQGDIQYF. CDR3 bases: TGCGCCAGCAGCCAAGGGGGACAGGGGGACATTCAGTACTTC.

The J gene is TRBJ1-1, the V gene TRBV2; D remains unclear. The germline V gene encodes CDR1 SNHLY and CDR2 FYNNEI. This CDR3 comprises 12 residues. V was cut by 6 bases and J by 2 bases, with 7 bases left in between. The CDR3 DNA reads as TGTGCCAGCAGGGCAGGTAACACTGAAGCTTTCTTT. Residues: CASRAGNTEAFF.

This clone turned up a few times. The chain has TRBV5-6 and TRBJ2-4, with 7 bases lining up with TRBD1. V lost 1 base and J lost 16; bases outside the gene matches: 14. Looked up from germline, CDR1 is SGHDT and CDR2 is YYEEEE. The CDR3 is 14 amino acids. CDR3 residues: CASSLWGQQTGPYF. The CDR3 DNA is TGTGCCAGCAGCTTGTGGGGGCAACAGACAGGGCCATACTTC.

J is TRBJ2-3 and V is TRBV11-2, with TRBD2 matching over 11 bases. The germline gives CDR1 SGHAT, CDR2 FQNNGV. CDR3 length: 15 amino acids. The V gene end was trimmed by 5 bases and the J gene end by 4 bases; junction bases not matched to a gene: 5. CDR3 region: CASSTLAGGPDTQYF. Written as DNA, the CDR3 is TGTGCCAGCAGCACCTTAGCGGGGGGGCCAGATACGCAGTATTTT.

The chain carries TRBV19 and TRBJ2-4; 9 nucleotides match TRBD2. With 2 bases clipped from V and 4 bases from J, the junction kept 6 bases outside the gene matches. The CDR3 has 16 amino acids. Per the germline V gene, CDR1 is LNHDA and CDR2 is SQIVND (reference sequence). CDR3 sequence reads: CASSILAGGSKNIQYF. The CDR3 DNA reads as TGTGCCAGTAGTATACTGGCGGGAGGGTCTAAAAACATTCAGTACTTC.

This clone has only a few counts. This chain uses TRBV18 with TRBJ1-3; D possibly corresponds to TRBD1 (6 bases). CDR1 KGHSH and CDR2 LQKENI come from the germline V gene. CDR3 length: 13 amino acids. V gave up 4 bases and J gave up 3 bases, with 7 bases separating them. The DNA of the CDR3 is TGTGCCAGCTCACTGGACAGTGGAAACACCATATATTTT. As protein: CASSLDSGNTIYF. Looking up the rest from reference TRBV18 and TRBJ1-3 gives the full variable domain: NAGVMQNPRHLVRRRGQEARLRCSPMKGHSHVYWYRQLPEEGLKFMVYLQKENIIDESGMPKERFSAEFPKEGPSILRIQQVVRGDSAAYFCASSLDSGNTIYFGEGSWLTVV.

This clone has a handful of counts. V is TRBV5-6 and J is TRBJ2-5; 7 bases are shared with TRBD1. The closer fit of TRBJ2-7 to the DNA end suggests the J call may be wrong. The CDR3 is 15 residues long. In germline, CDR1 is SGHDT, CDR2 YYEEEE. In DNA form, the CDR3 reads TGTGCCAGCAGCAAGATCGACAGGGTCACCTACGAGCAGTACTTC. Amino acid sequence: CASSKIDRVTYEQYF.

The chain uses TRBV7-6 and TRBJ2-7; TRBD2 matches 7 bases. CDR1 is SGHVS and CDR2 is FNYEAQ in the germline V gene. J lost 4 bases, V lost 3 bases, and 6 bases had no gene match. This CDR3 comprises 14 residues. The CDR3 loop reads CASSFGGSRYEQYF. The CDR3 DNA follows: TGTGCCAGCAGCTTCGGCGGGAGTAGGTACGAGCAGTACTTC.

V gene TRBV2 combines with J gene TRBJ1-1; TRBD1 is a possible D gene (6 bases). V lost 3 bases to trimming and J lost 0 bases, with 8 bases between them. The germline V gene encodes CDR1 SNHLY and CDR2 FYNNEI. The CDR3 sequence is 14 residues long. The CDR3 loop reads CASSDDRLNTEAFF. CDR3 in DNA: TGTGCCAGCAGTGATGACAGGTTGAACACTGAAGCTTTCTTT.

About this clone itself: At one end, the junction sequence differs from germline, possibly due to a read error. The genes are TRBV11-3 and TRBJ2-5, with D tentatively TRBD2 (5 bases). This CDR3 is built from 14 residues. Per the germline V gene, CDR1 is SGHNT and CDR2 is YENEEA. CDR3 residues: CASGLDWRRETQYF. The CDR3 DNA sequence: TGTGCCAGCGGCTTGGACTGGAGAAGGGAGACCCAGTACTTC.

This sequence joins TRBV5-8 and TRBJ2-6; 8 positions agree with TRBD1. This CDR3 is built from 14 residues. Looked up from germline, CDR1 is SGHTS and CDR2 is YDEGEE. With 10 bases clipped from V and 0 bases from J, the junction kept 3 bases outside the gene matches. CDR3 amino acids: CAVGQGSGANVLTF. The CDR3 nucleotides are TGTGCCGTAGGACAGGGCTCTGGGGCCAACGTCCTGACTTTC.

The chain uses TRBV5-5 and TRBJ2-7; 7 bases match TRBD1. The CDR3 consists of 16 residues. In germline, CDR1 is SGHKS, CDR2 YYEKEE (reference sequence). V was clipped by 0 bases and J by 1 base; unmatched bases: 7. The CDR3 DNA reads TGTGCCAGCAGCTTGGGAGGGGGCCCCGCGTCCTACGAGCAGTACTTC. The encoded protein is CASSLGGGPASYEQYF.

V is TRBV6-1 and J is TRBJ1-2, with D unclear. Germline V CDR1 and CDR2: MNHNS, SASEGT. V lost 2 bases, J lost 1 base, and 11 bases lay in between. This CDR3 comprises 15 residues. CDR3 amino acids: CASSELTALNYGYTF. CDR3 bases: TGTGCCAGCAGTGAATTAACAGCACTTAACTATGGCTACACCTTC.

The V call is TRBV5-1, the J call TRBJ1-1, with 10 bases matching TRBD1. In germline, CDR1 is SGHRS, CDR2 YFSETQ. V lost 4 bases and J lost 3; bases outside the gene matches: 3. There are 14 residues in the CDR3. The DNA of the CDR3 is TGCGCCAGCAGCCCGGGGACAGGGGACACTGAAGCTTTCTTT. Amino acids: CASSPGTGDTEAFF.

The J gene is TRBJ1-5, the V gene TRBV30; possible D gene TRBD1, 6 bases. This CDR3 contains 16 residues. The germline CDR1 and CDR2 sequences are GTSNPN and SVGIG (reference sequence). Trimming cost V 0 bases and J 2 bases, with 14 bases left between them. The CDR3 DNA reads as TGTGCCTGGAGTGTACATTGGGGGGGCTGCAATCAGCCCCAGCATTTT. Amino acid sequence: CAWSVHWGGCNQPQHF.

V and J are TRBV27 and TRBJ1-6, with TRBD1 matching over 10 bases. The CDR3 contains 17 residues. V shed 5 bases and J 1 base; nucleotides not matched to a gene: 5. Germline assignment: CDR1 MNHEY and CDR2 SMNVEV (reference sequence). DNA for the CDR3: TGTGCCAGCAGTGACAGGGGGCGGGGGTCCTATAATTCACCCCTCCACTTT. It encodes CASSDRGRGSYNSPLHF.

J is TRBJ2-5 and V is TRBV18; 7 positions match TRBD1. The ends lost 0 bases at V and 0 bases at J; junction bases unmatched: 7. The germline V gene has CDR1 KGHSH and CDR2 LQKENI. CDR3 length: 17 amino acids. CDR3 DNA sequence: TGTGCCAGCTCACCACCCATTGGACAGGCCGACCAAGAGACCCAGTACTTC. Translated, it gives CASSPPIGQADQETQYF.

The chain uses TRBV6-5 and TRBJ1-3; TRBD1 matches 7 bases. V gave up 0 bases and J gave up 0 bases; unmatched junction bases: 2. Germline CDR1 and CDR2: MNHEY and SVGAGI. There are 16 residues in the CDR3. CDR3 in amino acids: CASSYSGGGSGNTIYF. CDR3 bases: TGTGCCAGCAGTTACTCAGGGGGCGGCTCTGGAAACACCATATATTTT.

The rearrangement uses TRBV6-1 and TRBJ2-1; 8 bases fit TRBD1. V lost 4 bases and J lost 0; bases outside the gene matches: 5. Germline values: CDR1 MNHNS, CDR2 SASEGT. This CDR3 has 16 amino acids. For the CDR3, the DNA is TGTGCCAGCAGTGGGAGACAGGGGTCCTCCTACAATGAGCAGTTCTTC. Its protein is CASSGRQGSSYNEQFF.

The rearrangement links TRBV19 to TRBJ2-1, with 10 bases fitting TRBD1. The CDR3 loop spans 17 amino acids. Germline-derived CDR1 and CDR2 are LNHDA and SQIVND (reference sequence). With 3 bases clipped from V and 3 bases from J, the junction kept 8 bases outside the gene matches. The CDR3 region is CASSIRGQGLIYNEQFF. In DNA form, the CDR3 reads TGTGCCAGTAGTATTCGGGGACAGGGGCTAATCTACAATGAGCAGTTCTTC.

V usage is TRBV7-9 and J usage is TRBJ1-6; maybe TRBD1 (6 bases). The CDR3 has 16 amino acids. The V gene's germline CDR1 is SEHNR and CDR2 FQNEAQ (reference sequence). Trimming cost V 5 bases and J 4 bases, with 15 bases left between them. CDR3 in amino acids: CASSPGQFLYNSPLHF. The CDR3 DNA follows: TGTGCCAGCAGCCCCGGACAGTTTTTATATAATTCACCCCTCCACTTT.